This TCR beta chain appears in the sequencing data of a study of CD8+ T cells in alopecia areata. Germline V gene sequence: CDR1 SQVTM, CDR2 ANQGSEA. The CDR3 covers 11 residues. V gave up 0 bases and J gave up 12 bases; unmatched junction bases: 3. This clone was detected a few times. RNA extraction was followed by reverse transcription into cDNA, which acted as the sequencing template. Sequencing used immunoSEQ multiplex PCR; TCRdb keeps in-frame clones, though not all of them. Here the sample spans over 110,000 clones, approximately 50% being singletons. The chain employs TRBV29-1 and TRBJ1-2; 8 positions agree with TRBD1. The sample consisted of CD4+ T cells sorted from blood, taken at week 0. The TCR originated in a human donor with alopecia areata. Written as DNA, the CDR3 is TGCAGCGTTGAAGATCGGGACAGGAACACCTTC. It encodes CSVEDRDRNTF.